This TCR beta chain derives from a study of cytomegalovirus exposure and HLA in healthy donors. Study-level findings and limits: Evidence from a later analysis indicated that most CMV-associated TCR beta chains looked HLA-restricted.

The CDR3 is 17 residues long. Trimming at V came to 6 bases and at J to 6 bases, leaving 17 bases not matched to a gene. Germline V gene lookup returns CDR1 MDHEN and CDR2 SYDVKM. Turning to this clone: The target antigen is unknown.

PCR amplification relied on 60 Vbeta primers (plus 13 Jbeta primers). The data were produced by immunoSEQ multiplex PCR, yet TCRdb's version contains in-frame clones alone and is incomplete. The table shows fewer than 110,000 clones, with 65% to 80% occurring only once. Sequencing was performed on PBMCs. J is TRBJ2-1 and V is TRBV28; 7 bases align to TRBD1. This sequence was found in a woman aged 40 to 50 in good health and CMV-seronegative. The CDR3 is CASSRSRLGQIFNEQFF. In nucleotides, the CDR3 is TGTGCCAGCAGCCGAAGCCGGTTGGGACAGATTTTCAATGAGCAGTTCTTC.